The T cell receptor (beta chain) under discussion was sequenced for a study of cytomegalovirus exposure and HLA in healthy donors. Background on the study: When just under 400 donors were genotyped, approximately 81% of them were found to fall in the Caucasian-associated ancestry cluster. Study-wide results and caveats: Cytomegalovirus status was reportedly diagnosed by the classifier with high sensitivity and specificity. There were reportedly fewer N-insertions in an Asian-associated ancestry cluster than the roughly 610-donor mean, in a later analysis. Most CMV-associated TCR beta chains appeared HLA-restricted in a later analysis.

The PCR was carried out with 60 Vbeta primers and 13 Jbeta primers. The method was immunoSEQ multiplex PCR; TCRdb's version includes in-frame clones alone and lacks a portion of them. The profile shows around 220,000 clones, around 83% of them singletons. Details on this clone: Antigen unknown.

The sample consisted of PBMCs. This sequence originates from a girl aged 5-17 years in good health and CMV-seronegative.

CDR3: CASSAQGPGNTIYF. The CDR3 DNA is TGTGCCAGCAGTGCACAGGGACCTGGAAACACCATATATTTT. This chain connects TRBV2 to TRBJ1-3; D might be TRBD1 (6 bases). V was clipped by 4 bases and J by 2 bases, with 9 bases between them. The CDR3 runs to 14 residues. The germline gives CDR1 SNHLY, CDR2 FYNNEI.